The 3 T cell receptor beta chains in this list originate from one sample, sequenced in a study of metastatic and nonmetastatic thyroid tumors. Using MiXCR, TCRdb re-called clones from the PCR reads. The sample lists some 83,000 clones; about an eighth were seen once. Each patient came to thyroid surgery without any prior treatment (of any kind). The sequenced material came from tumor tissue. These receptors all come from a female donor with papillary thyroid cancer or a benign thyroid nodule (not recorded which). Some clones in this sample may be carry-over from other donors' samples.

This clone was recorded at least ten times. The genes are TRBV12-3 or TRBV12-4 and TRBJ2-6; the match to TRBD1 covers 8 bases. CDR3 size: 15 residues. Trimming took 6 bases from V and 1 from J; bases not matched to a gene: 2. CDR3 residues: CASRRQGSGANVLTF. The CDR3 DNA is TGTGCCAGCAGGAGACAGGGGTCTGGGGCCAACGTCCTGACTTTC.

The table lists this clone with a few counts. A much bigger clone sits one base away, suggesting this may be a read error. The J gene is TRBJ1-6, the V gene TRBV7-9; tentatively, D is TRBD1 (6 bases). This CDR3 has 13 residues. V gave up 3 bases and J gave up 15 bases, with 15 bases separating them. Germline loops: CDR1 SEHNR, CDR2 FQNEAQ (reference sequence). The CDR3 region has the DNA TGTGCCAGCAGCTTTCCGACAGGCCCATGCCTCCACTTT. This codes for CASSFPTGPCLHF.

This clone was observed at least ten times. This sequence may be a read error, since a much larger clone differs from it by one base. The J gene is TRBJ2-4, the V gene TRBV11-3; no firm D call. Germline CDR1 and CDR2: SGHNT and YENEEA. This CDR3 contains 13 residues. CDR3 bases: TGTGCCGGCAGCTTAGAAGCACAAAACATTCAGTACTTC. Its protein is CAGSLEAQNIQYF.